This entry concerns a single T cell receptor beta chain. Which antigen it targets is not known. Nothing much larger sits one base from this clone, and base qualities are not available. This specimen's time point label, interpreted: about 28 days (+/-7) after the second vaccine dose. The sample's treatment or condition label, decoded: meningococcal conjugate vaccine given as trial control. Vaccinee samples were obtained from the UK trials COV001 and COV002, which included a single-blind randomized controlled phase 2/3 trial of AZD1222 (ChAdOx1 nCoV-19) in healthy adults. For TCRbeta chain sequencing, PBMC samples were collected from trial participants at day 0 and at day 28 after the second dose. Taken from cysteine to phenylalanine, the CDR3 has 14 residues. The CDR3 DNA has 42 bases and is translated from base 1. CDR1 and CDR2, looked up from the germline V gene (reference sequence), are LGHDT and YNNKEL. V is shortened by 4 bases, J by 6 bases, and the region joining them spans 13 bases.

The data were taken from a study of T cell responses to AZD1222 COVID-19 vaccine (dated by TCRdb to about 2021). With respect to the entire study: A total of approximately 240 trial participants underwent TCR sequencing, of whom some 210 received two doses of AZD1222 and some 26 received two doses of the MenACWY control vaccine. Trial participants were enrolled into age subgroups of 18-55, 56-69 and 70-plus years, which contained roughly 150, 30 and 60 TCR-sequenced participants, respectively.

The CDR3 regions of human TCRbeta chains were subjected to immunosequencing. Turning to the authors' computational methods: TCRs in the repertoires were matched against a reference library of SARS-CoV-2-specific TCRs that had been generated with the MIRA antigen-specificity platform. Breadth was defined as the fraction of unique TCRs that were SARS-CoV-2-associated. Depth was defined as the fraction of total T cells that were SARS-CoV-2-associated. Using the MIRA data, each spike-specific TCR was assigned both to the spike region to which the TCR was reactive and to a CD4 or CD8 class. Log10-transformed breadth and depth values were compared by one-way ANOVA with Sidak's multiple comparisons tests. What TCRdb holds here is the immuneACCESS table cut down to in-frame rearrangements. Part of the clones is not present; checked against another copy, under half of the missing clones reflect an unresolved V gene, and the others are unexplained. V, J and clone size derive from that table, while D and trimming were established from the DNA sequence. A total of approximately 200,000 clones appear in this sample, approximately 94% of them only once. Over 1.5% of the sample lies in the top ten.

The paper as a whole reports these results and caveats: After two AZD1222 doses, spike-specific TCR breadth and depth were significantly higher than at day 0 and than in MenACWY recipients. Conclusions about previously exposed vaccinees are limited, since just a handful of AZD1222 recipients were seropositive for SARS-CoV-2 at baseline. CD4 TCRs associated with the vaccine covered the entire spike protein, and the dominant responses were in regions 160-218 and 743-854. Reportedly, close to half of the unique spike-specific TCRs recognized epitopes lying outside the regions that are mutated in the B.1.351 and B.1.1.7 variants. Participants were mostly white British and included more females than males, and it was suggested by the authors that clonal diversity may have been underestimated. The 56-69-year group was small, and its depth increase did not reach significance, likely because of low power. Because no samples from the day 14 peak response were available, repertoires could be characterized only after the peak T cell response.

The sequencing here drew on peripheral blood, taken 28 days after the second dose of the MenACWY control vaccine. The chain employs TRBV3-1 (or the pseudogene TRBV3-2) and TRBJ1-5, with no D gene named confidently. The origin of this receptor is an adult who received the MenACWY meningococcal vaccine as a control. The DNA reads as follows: TGTGCCAGCAGCCTGAGTGGCCTCGGTCAGCCCCAGCATTTT. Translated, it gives CASSLSGLGQPQHF.